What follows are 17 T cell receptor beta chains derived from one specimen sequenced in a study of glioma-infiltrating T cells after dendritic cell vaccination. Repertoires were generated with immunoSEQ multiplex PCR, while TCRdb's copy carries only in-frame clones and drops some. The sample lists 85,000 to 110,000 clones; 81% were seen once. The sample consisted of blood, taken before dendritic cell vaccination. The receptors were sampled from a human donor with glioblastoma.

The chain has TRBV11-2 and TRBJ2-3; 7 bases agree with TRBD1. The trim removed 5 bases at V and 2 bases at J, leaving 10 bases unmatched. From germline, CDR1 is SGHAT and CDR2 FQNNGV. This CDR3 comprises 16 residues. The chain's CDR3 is CASSQLDRVFTDTQYF. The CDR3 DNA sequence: TGTGCCAGCAGCCAACTCGACAGGGTTTTCACAGATACGCAGTATTTT.

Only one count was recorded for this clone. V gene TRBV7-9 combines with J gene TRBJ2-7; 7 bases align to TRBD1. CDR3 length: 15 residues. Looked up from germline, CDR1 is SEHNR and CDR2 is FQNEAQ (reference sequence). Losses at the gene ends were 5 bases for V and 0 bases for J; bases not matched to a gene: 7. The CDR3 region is CASSRRTGISYEQYF. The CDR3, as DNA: TGTGCCAGCAGCCGAAGGACAGGAATCTCCTACGAGCAGTACTTC. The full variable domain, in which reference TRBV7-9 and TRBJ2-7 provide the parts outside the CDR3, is DTGVSQNPRHKITKRGQNVTFRCDPISEHNRLYWYRQTLGQGPEFLTYFQNEAQLEKSRLLSDRFSAERPKGSFSTLEIQRTEQGDSAMYLCASSRRTGISYEQYFGPGTRLTVT.

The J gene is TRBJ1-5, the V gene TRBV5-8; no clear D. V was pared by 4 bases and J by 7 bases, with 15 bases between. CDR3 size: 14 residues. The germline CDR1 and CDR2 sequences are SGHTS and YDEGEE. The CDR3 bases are TGTGCCAGCAGCCAGTCGAGGGAATGGCAGCCCCAGCATTTT. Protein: CASSQSREWQPQHF.

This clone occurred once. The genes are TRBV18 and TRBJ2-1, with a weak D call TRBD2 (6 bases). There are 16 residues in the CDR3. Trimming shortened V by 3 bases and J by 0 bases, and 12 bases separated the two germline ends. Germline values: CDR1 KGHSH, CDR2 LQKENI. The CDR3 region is CASSPELASSYNEQFF. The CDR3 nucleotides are TGTGCCAGCTCACCGGAGCTAGCGAGCTCCTACAATGAGCAGTTCTTC.

The CDR3, as DNA: TGTGCCAGCAGCCAAGAAATAGGTAGCGGGGGGGCGGATACGCAGTATTTT. Protein product: CASSQEIGSGGADTQYF. J is TRBJ2-3 and V is TRBV5-4; 11 bases map to TRBD2. The CDR3 extends over 17 amino acids. V gave up 4 bases and J gave up 6 bases; unmatched junction bases: 13. Germline V lookup: CDR1 SGHNT, CDR2 YYREEE (reference sequence).

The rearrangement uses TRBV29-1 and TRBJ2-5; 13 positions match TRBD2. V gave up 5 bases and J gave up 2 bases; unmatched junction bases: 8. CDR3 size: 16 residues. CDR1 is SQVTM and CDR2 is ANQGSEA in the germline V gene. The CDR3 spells CSVLGLAGDNQETQYF. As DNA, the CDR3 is TGCAGCGTTTTAGGACTAGCGGGGGACAATCAAGAGACCCAGTACTTC.

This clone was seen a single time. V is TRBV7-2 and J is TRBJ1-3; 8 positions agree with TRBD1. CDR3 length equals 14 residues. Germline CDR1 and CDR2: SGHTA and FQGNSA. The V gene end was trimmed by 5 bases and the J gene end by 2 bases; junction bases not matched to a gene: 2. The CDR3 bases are TGTGCCAGCAGCCCGGACAGGGCTGGAAACACCATATATTTT. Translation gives CASSPDRAGNTIYF.

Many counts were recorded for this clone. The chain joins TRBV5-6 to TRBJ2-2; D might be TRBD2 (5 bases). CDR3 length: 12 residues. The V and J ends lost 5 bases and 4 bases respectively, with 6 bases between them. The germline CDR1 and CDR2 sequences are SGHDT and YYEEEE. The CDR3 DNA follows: TGTGCCAGCAGAGGAGGCACCGGGGAGCTGTTTTTT. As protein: CASRGGTGELFF. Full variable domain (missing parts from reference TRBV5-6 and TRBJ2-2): DAGVTQSPTHLIKTRGQQVTLRCSPKSGHDTVSWYQQALGQGPQFIFQYYEEEERQRGNFPDRFSGHQFPNYSSELNVNALLLGDSALYLCASRGGTGELFFGEGSRLTVL.

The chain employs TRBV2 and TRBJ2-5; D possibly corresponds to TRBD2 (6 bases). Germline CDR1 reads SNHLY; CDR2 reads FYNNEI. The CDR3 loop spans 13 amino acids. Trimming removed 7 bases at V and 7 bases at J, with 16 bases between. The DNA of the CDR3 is TGTGCCAGCATTTTAGGGACTTCGGGGACCCAGTACTTC. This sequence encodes CASILGTSGTQYF.

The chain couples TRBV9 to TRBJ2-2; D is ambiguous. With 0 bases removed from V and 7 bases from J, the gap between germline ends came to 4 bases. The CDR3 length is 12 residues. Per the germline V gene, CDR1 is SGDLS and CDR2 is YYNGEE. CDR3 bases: TGTGCCAGCAGCGTAGTCTACGGGGAGCTGTTTTTT. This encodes CASSVVYGELFF.

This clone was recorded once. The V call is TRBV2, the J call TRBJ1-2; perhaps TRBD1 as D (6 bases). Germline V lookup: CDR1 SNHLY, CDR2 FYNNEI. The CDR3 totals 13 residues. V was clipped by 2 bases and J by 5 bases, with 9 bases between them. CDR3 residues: CASSELGTYGYTF. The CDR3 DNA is TGTGCCAGCAGTGAACTTGGGACATATGGCTACACCTTC.

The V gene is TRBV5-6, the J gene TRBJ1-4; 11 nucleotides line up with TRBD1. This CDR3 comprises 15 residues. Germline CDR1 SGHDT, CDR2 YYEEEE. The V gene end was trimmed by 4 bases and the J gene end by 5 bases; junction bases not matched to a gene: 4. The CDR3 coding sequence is TGTGCCAGCAGCACCGGACAGGGGGCGAATGAAAAACTGTTTTTT. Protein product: CASSTGQGANEKLFF.

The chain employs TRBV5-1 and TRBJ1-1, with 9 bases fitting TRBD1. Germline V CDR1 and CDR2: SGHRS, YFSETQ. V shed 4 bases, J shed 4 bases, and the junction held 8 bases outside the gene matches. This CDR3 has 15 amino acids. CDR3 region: CASSTKQGAGTEAFF. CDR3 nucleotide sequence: TGCGCCAGCAGCACAAAACAGGGGGCCGGCACTGAAGCTTTCTTT.

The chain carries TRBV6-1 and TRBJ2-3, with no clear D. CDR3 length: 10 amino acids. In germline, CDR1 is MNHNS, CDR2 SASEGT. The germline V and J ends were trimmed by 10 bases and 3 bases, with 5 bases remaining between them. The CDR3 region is CATLTDTQYF. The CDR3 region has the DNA TGTGCCACCCTAACAGATACGCAGTATTTT.

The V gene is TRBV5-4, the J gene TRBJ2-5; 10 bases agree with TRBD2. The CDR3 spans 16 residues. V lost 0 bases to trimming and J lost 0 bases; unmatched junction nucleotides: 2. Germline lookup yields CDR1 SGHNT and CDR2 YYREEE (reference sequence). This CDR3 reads CASSLGLAGDQETQYF. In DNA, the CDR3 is TGTGCCAGCAGCTTGGGGCTAGCGGGGGACCAAGAGACCCAGTACTTC.

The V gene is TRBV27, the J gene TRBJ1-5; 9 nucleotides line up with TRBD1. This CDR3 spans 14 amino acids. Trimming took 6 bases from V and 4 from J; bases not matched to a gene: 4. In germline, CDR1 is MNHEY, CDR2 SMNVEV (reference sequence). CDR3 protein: CASSLGQGNQPQHF. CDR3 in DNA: TGTGCCAGCAGCCTGGGACAGGGTAATCAGCCCCAGCATTTT.

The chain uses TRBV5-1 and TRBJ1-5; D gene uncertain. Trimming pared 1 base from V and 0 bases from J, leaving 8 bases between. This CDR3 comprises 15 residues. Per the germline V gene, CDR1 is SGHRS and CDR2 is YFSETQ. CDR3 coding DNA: TGCGCCAGCAGCTTGATTCCAGATAGCAATCAGCCCCAGCATTTT. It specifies CASSLIPDSNQPQHF.